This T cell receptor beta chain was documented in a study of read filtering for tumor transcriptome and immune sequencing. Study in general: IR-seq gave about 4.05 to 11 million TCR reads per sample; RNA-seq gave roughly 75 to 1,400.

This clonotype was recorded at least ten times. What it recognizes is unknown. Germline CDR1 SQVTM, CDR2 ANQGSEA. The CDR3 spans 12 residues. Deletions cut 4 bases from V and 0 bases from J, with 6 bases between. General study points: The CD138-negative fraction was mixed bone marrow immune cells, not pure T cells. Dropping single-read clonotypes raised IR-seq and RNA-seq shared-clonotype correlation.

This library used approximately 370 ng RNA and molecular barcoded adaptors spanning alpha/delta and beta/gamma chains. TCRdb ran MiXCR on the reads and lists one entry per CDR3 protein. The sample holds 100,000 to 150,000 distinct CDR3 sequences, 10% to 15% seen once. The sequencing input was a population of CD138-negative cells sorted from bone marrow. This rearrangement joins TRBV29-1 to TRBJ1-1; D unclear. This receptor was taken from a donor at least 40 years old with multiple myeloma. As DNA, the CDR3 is TGCAGCGTTGGACGCTTGAACACTGAAGCTTTCTTT. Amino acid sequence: CSVGRLNTEAFF.